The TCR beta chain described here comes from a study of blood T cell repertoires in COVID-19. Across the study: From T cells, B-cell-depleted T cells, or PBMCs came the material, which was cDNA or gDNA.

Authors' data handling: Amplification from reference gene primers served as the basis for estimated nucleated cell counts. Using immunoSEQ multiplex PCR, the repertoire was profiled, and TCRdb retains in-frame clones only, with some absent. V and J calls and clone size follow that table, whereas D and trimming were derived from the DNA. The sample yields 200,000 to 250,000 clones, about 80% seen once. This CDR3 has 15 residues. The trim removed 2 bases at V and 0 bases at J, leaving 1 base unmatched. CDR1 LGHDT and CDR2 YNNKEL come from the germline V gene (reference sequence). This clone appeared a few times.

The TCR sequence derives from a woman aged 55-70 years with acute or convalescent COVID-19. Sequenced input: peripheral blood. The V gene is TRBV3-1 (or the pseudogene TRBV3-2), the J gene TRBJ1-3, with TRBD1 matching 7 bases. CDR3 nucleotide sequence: TGTGCCAGCAGCCAAACAGGGGACTCTGGAAACACCATATATTTT. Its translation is CASSQTGDSGNTIYF.